This T cell receptor (beta chain) was profiled in a study of cytomegalovirus exposure and HLA in healthy donors. Study findings and constraints: Reportedly, HLA-A and HLA-B alleles of most subjects were accurately predicted from TCR beta. About 87% or about 30% of the time was how often most TCR beta V segments were productive, according to an earlier analysis. A later analysis reportedly found that, within productive TCRs, an Asian-associated ancestry cluster had fewer N-insertions than the mean observed across the approximately 660 donors.

About this clone itself: Its antigen is undetermined.

Germline trimming cut 0 bases from V and 10 bases from J; bases unmatched to any gene: 5. The CDR3 covers 13 residues. In germline, CDR1 is SGHDT, CDR2 YYEEEE. The PCR used 60 Vbeta and 13 Jbeta primers. Assay used: immunoSEQ multiplex PCR; TCRdb lists only in-frame clones, some missing. The table has some 160,000 clones, around 84% seen once. Sample: PBMCs. This rearrangement joins TRBV5-6 to TRBJ2-5; 8 nucleotides align to TRBD2. The sequence was obtained from a man aged 25 to 40 in good health and CMV-seropositive. In DNA form, the CDR3 reads TGTGCCAGCAGCTTGGTTACTAGCGGTAACCAGTACTTC. It translates to CASSLVTSGNQYF.